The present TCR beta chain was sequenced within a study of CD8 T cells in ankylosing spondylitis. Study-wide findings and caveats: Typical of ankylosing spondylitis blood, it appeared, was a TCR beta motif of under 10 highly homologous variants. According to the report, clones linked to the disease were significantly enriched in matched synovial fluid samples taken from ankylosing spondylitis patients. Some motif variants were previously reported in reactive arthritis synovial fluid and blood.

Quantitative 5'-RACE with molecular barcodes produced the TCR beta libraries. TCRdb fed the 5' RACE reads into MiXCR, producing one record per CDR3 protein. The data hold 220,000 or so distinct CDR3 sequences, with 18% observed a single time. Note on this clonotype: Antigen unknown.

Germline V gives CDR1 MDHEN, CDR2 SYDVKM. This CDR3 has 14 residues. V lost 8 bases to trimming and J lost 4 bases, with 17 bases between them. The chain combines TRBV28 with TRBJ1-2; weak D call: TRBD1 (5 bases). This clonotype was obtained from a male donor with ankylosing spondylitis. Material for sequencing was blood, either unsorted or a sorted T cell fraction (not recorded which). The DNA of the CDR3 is TGTGCCAGCCACCAGTTGGGGGGACGCTATGGCTACACCTTC. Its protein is CASHQLGGRYGYTF.